This passage covers 22 T cell receptor beta chains from one sample sequenced in a study of technical replicates of blood from a handful of donors (dated by TCRdb to 2016 to 2017). The library was generated by the immunoSEQ multiplex PCR assay. TCRdb re-hosts the immuneACCESS table, in-frame sequences only. Its copies lack some clones; in the studies checked, an unresolved V gene accounts for under half of them, and the cause for the rest is not known. Recorded for this sample are 58,000 or so clones; about 90% of them occurred a single time. The ten largest clones take up approximately 5.1% of the sample. Sequencing used PBMCs. The receptors were sampled from a human donor in good health. Some clones in this sample may be carry-over from other donors' samples.

The rearrangement joins TRBV30 to TRBJ2-5, with D maybe TRBD2 (7 bases). V gave up 6 bases and J gave up 5 bases, with 19 bases separating them. In germline, CDR1 is GTSNPN, CDR2 SVGIG (reference sequence). The CDR3 totals 14 residues. The CDR3 coding sequence is TGTGCCTGCCTGGGGGGGCGGGATTGGGAGACCCAGTACTTC. Translated: CACLGGRDWETQYF.

The chain uses TRBV18 and TRBJ1-1; perhaps TRBD1 as D (6 bases). The germline V gene encodes CDR1 KGHSH and CDR2 LQKENI. V was shortened by 3 bases and J by 0 bases, with 20 bases between the two germline ends. The CDR3 runs 18 residues. The CDR3 is CASSPQDPARGLNTEAFF. The CDR3 region has the DNA TGTGCCAGCTCACCGCAGGACCCCGCCAGGGGATTGAACACTGAAGCTTTCTTT.

This chain uses TRBV7-8 with TRBJ2-3; 7 bases match TRBD2. J was trimmed by 4 bases and V by 5 bases; bases with no gene match: 3. CDR1 is SGHVS, CDR2 FQNEAQ, per germline. The CDR3 totals 13 residues. This CDR3 reads CASSTGGSDTQYF. As DNA, the CDR3 is TGTGCCAGCAGCACGGGGGGTTCAGATACGCAGTATTTT.

This chain links TRBV30 with TRBJ1-2, with a tentative D call TRBD1 (5 bases). The CDR3 runs to 13 residues. V lost 0 bases, J lost 8 bases, and 13 bases lay in between. Germline V gene lookup returns CDR1 GTSNPN and CDR2 SVGIG (reference sequence). CDR3 in amino acids: CAWSVGLPAGYTF. The CDR3 DNA is TGTGCCTGGAGTGTGGGACTCCCGGCCGGCTACACCTTC.

This clone was observed a single time. CDR3 coding DNA: TGTGCCAGCAGCACAAGGACAGGGACCACAGATACGCAGTATTTT. As protein: CASSTRTGTTDTQYF. The rearrangement links TRBV7-9 to TRBJ2-3, with TRBD1 identical over 8 bases. CDR1 is SEHNR, CDR2 FQNEAQ, per germline (reference sequence). J gave up 2 bases and V 5 bases, and 6 bases lay outside the gene matches. The CDR3 has 15 amino acids. The complete variable domain, with remaining parts taken from reference TRBV7-9 and TRBJ2-3, reads DTGVSQNPRHKITKRGQNVTFRCDPISEHNRLYWYRQTLGQGPEFLTYFQNEAQLEKSRLLSDRFSAERPKGSFSTLEIQRTEQGDSAMYLCASSTRTGTTDTQYFGPGTRLTVL.

Only one count was recorded for this clone. The J gene is TRBJ2-7, the V gene TRBV11-2; the D is unclear. Germline CDR1 is SGHAT and CDR2 is FQNNGV. The CDR3 has 11 residues. V lost 4 bases, J lost 2 bases, and 3 bases lay in between. CDR3 DNA: TGTGCCAGCAGCTCGGCCTACGAGCAGTACTTC. The encoded protein is CASSSAYEQYF. Full variable domain (remainder filled in from reference TRBV11-2 and TRBJ2-7): EAGVAQSPRYKIIEKRQSVAFWCNPISGHATLYWYQQILGQGPKLLIQFQNNGVVDDSQLPKDRFSAERLKGVDSTLKIQPAKLEDSAVYLCASSSAYEQYFGPGTRLTVT.

The CDR3 DNA reads TGTGCCAGCAGCTTAAATGGGCCAGATACGCAGTATTTT. Its translation is CASSLNGPDTQYF. This chain connects TRBV7-2 to TRBJ2-3; D not resolved. Trimming pared 2 bases from V and 4 bases from J, leaving 7 bases between. CDR3 length: 13 residues. Per germline, CDR1 SGHTA and CDR2 FQGNSA.

The rearrangement uses TRBV5-3 and TRBJ2-1; weak D call: TRBD1 (6 bases). TRBV5-3 is noted as an ORF with a role that remains uncertain. The V and J ends lost 1 base and 8 bases respectively, with 16 bases between them. This CDR3 is built from 15 residues. Here the CDR3 reads CARSLLGTPSDEQFF. CDR3 sequence (DNA): TGTGCCAGAAGCTTGTTAGGGACACCTTCTGATGAGCAGTTCTTC.

The chain employs TRBV19 and TRBJ1-5; a possible D gene is TRBD1 (5 bases). CDR3 length: 13 residues. With 6 bases removed from V and 11 bases from J, the gap between germline ends came to 17 bases. Germline CDR1 and CDR2: LNHDA and SQIVND (reference sequence). The CDR3 loop is CASRGLLHGAQHF. CDR3 in DNA: TGTGCCAGTAGGGGACTCCTACATGGGGCCCAGCATTTT.

The chain is built from TRBV27 and TRBJ2-7; 8 bases line up with TRBD2. Germline assignment: CDR1 MNHEY and CDR2 SMNVEV (reference sequence). V was pared by 3 bases and J by 0 bases, with 7 bases of the junction left unmatched. This CDR3 contains 16 residues. The CDR3 sequence is CASSFAGGGYSYEQYF. The CDR3 DNA reads TGTGCCAGCAGTTTTGCGGGGGGAGGGTACTCCTACGAGCAGTACTTC.

The V gene is TRBV6-5, the J gene TRBJ2-3; 8 nucleotides line up with TRBD1. J lost 2 bases, V lost 5 bases, and 6 bases had no gene match. In germline, CDR1 is MNHEY, CDR2 SVGAGI. This CDR3 comprises 15 residues. The CDR3 DNA reads TGTGCCAGCAGTCAGACAGGGGATGACACAGATACGCAGTATTTT. Encoded protein: CASSQTGDDTDTQYF.

The chain joins TRBV18 to TRBJ2-7; 7 bases are a match to TRBD2. V was pared by 3 bases and J by 5 bases, with 10 bases of the junction left unmatched. The germline gives CDR1 KGHSH, CDR2 LQKENI. The CDR3 extends over 15 amino acids. CDR3 region: CASSPPVGGFNEQYF. Here the CDR3 DNA reads TGTGCCAGCTCACCCCCGGTGGGGGGGTTCAACGAGCAGTACTTC. Drawing the rest from reference TRBV18 and TRBJ2-7, the complete variable domain is NAGVMQNPRHLVRRRGQEARLRCSPMKGHSHVYWYRQLPEEGLKFMVYLQKENIIDESGMPKERFSAEFPKEGPSILRIQQVVRGDSAAYFCASSPPVGGFNEQYFGPGTRLTVT.

The rearrangement links TRBV7-9 to TRBJ1-1; D is undetermined. The CDR3 is 15 amino acids. The ends were cut back, 0 bases at V and 2 bases at J, with 10 bases in the middle. Germline lookup yields CDR1 SEHNR and CDR2 FQNEAQ (reference sequence). The chain's CDR3 is CASSLAWAVNTEAFF. In DNA, the CDR3 is TGTGCCAGCAGCTTAGCCTGGGCAGTAAACACTGAAGCTTTCTTT.

CDR3 coding DNA: TGTGCCAGCAGCGACAGACGGAGAAACTTTAATGAAAAACTGTTTTTT. This translates into CASSDRRRNFNEKLFF. The chain is built from TRBV2 and TRBJ1-4, with D possibly TRBD1 on 5 matching bases. Trimming cost V 6 bases and J 4 bases, with 18 bases left between them. Germline loops: CDR1 SNHLY, CDR2 FYNNEI. CDR3 length: 16 amino acids.

V and J are TRBV23-1 and TRBJ2-2; 9 bases line up with TRBD1. TRBV23-1 is assigned to the ORF class and has an uncertain function. The CDR3 runs to 14 residues. V shed 6 bases, J shed 6 bases, and the junction held 5 bases outside the gene matches. The CDR3 bases are TGCGCCAGCAGCACAGGGGGCGCAGCCGGGGAGCTGTTTTTT. Its translation: CASSTGGAAGELFF.

The rearrangement links TRBV7-9 to TRBJ1-5; D is uncertain. The CDR3 contains 13 residues. The germline CDR1 and CDR2 sequences are SEHNR and FQNEAQ (reference sequence). Trimming stripped 1 base from V and 4 bases from J, with 5 bases between. CDR3 sequence (DNA): TGTGCCAGCAGCTTAGACGGGAATCAGCCCCAGCATTTT. Its protein product is CASSLDGNQPQHF.

The V call is TRBV6-1, the J call TRBJ1-6; 9 bases align to TRBD1. Germline CDR1 reads MNHNS; CDR2 reads SASEGT. V lost 6 bases to trimming and J lost 9 bases; unmatched junction nucleotides: 6. The CDR3 consists of 14 residues. This CDR3 is CASSLTGGTSPLHF. CDR3 sequence (DNA): TGTGCCAGCAGCCTGACAGGGGGGACTTCACCCCTCCACTTT.

V usage is TRBV5-6 and J usage is TRBJ2-3; no clear D. This CDR3 has 11 amino acids. Per germline, CDR1 SGHDT and CDR2 YYEEEE. V lost 1 base, J lost 8 bases, and 5 bases lay in between. CDR3: CASSLSSTQYF. The CDR3 DNA follows: TGTGCCAGCAGCTTGAGTAGTACGCAGTATTTT.

The J gene is TRBJ2-5, the V gene TRBV6-5; 10 bases are a match to TRBD1. CDR1 is MNHEY and CDR2 is SVGAGI in the germline V gene. The ends lost 5 bases at V and 9 bases at J; junction bases unmatched: 12. This CDR3 contains 15 residues. CDR3 sequence reads: CASSRMLTGGEAQYF. CDR3 DNA: TGTGCCAGCAGTCGGATGTTGACAGGGGGCGAGGCCCAGTACTTC.

The chain carries TRBV9 and TRBJ2-7; 9 bases are shared with TRBD2. Trimming cost V 4 bases and J 0 bases; bases outside gene matches: 2. The CDR3 is 14 amino acids. CDR1 and CDR2 (germline): SGDLS, YYNGEE. The CDR3 loop reads CASSLAGSSYEQYF. CDR3 nucleotides: TGTGCCAGCAGCCTAGCGGGGAGCTCCTACGAGCAGTACTTC.

The chain couples TRBV21-1 to TRBJ1-5. TRBV21-1 is flagged as a pseudogene. The CDR3 is made up of 14 amino acids. In nucleotides, the CDR3 is TGTGCCAGCAGCAAAGACAGGAGGGGCCAGCCCCAGCATTTT. Translated: CASSKDRRGQPQHF.

The rearrangement links TRBV6-1 to TRBJ2-4; D is possibly TRBD2 (6 bases). Germline loops: CDR1 MNHNS, CDR2 SASEGT. The V gene lost 4 bases and the J gene lost 0 bases, with 7 bases spanning the gap. The CDR3 extends over 14 amino acids. The CDR3: CASSGGLAKNIQYF. For the CDR3, the DNA is TGTGCCAGCAGTGGGGGACTAGCCAAAAACATTCAGTACTTC.